The 19 T cell receptor beta chains listed next were all sequenced from one sample in a study. TCRdb called the 5' RACE reads again in MiXCR, with one record for every CDR3 protein. The sample has roughly 38,000 distinct CDR3 sequences, approximately 20% seen once; the top ten hold around 2.8%. Material: naive CD4+ T cells sorted from a lymph node. Specified subset: naive CD4+ T cells, CD4+CD45RA+CD25-. Receptors were obtained from a female donor with breast cancer.

This clonotype has just a few counts. The gene calls are TRBV5-1 and TRBJ2-7; weak D call: TRBD2 (5 bases). Germline lookup yields CDR1 SGHRS and CDR2 YFSETQ. The CDR3 is made up of 12 amino acids. V lost 1 base to trimming and J lost 6 bases, with 8 bases between them. For the CDR3, the DNA is TGCGCCAGCAGCTTGCAAGGAGGCGAGCAGTACTTC. Translated: CASSLQGGEQYF.

This clonotype was picked up many times. In nucleotides, the CDR3 is TGTGCCAGCAGCCTCCTTCCGGGACGGGACAATTCACCCCTCCACTTT. Translating it yields CASSLLPGRDNSPLHF. The chain is built from TRBV4-2 and TRBJ1-6, with a tentative D call TRBD1 (5 bases). The germline CDR1 and CDR2 sequences are LGHNA and YNFKEQ. The CDR3 spans 16 residues. V was shortened by 4 bases and J by 7 bases, with 17 bases between the two germline ends.

There are a few counts of this clonotype. The V call is TRBV12-3 or TRBV12-4, the J call TRBJ2-7; D not resolved. Trimming cost V 0 bases and J 3 bases, with 9 bases left between them. The CDR3 sequence is 14 residues long. CDR3 residues: CASSLAPRSYEQYF. CDR3 coding DNA: TGTGCCAGCAGTTTAGCCCCCCGCAGCTACGAGCAGTACTTC.

The V and J genes are TRBV12-3 or TRBV12-4 and TRBJ2-6; tentatively, D is TRBD2 (6 bases). V dropped 10 bases and J dropped 5 bases, with 15 bases sitting between them. The CDR3 extends over 14 amino acids. The CDR3 reads CATGGESRANVLTF. The CDR3 region has the DNA TGTGCCACCGGAGGGGAATCTAGGGCCAACGTCCTGACTTTC.

This clonotype was seen more than once but under ten times. This may come from a read error, since a much larger clone is one base off. This chain connects TRBV7-3 to TRBJ2-2; TRBD1 matches 9 bases. Germline V gene lookup returns CDR1 SGHTA and CDR2 FQGTGA. The CDR3 contains 16 residues. CDR3 loop: CASSLGGQGNTGELVF. As DNA, the CDR3 is TGTGCCAGCAGCTTAGGGGGACAGGGAAACACCGGGGAGCTGGTTTTT.

For this clonotype: Given the absence of the conserved phenylalanine or tryptophan at the CDR3 end, a read error is likely. The chain combines TRBV6-6 with TRBJ1-5; no reliable D call. There are 15 residues in the CDR3. Germline V gene lookup returns CDR1 MNHNY and CDR2 SVGAGI (reference sequence). Trimming pared 2 bases from V and 4 bases from J, leaving 12 bases between. The CDR3 loop reads CASSYGPEKNQPQHC. The CDR3 region has the DNA TGTGCCAGCAGTTACGGACCAGAAAAAAATCAGCCCCAGCATTGT.

Worth noting for this clonotype: The DNA is omitted, as the CDR3 cannot be located on it reliably, and the CDR3 follows TCRdb's listing. The V call is TRBV6-5, the J call TRBJ1-1; the D call of TRBD1 is as the table states it, not checked on the DNA. The length of the CDR3 is 15 amino acids, counting both ends. Germline V gene lookup returns CDR1 MNHEY and CDR2 SVGAGI. CDR3 sequence: CASSSTWGDGTEAVF.

This clonotype was seen once. In this CDR3 the conserved last residue, phenylalanine or tryptophan, is missing, so a read error is likely. The CDR3 spells CSAMTGVWDNEQFC. The CDR3, as DNA: TGCAGTGCAATGACAGGGGTCTGGGACAATGAGCAGTTCTGC. The V gene is TRBV20-1, the J gene TRBJ2-1, with 8 bases aligning to TRBD1. V lost 6 bases, J lost 5 bases, and 9 bases stayed unmatched. The CDR3 runs 14 residues. CDR1 is DFQATT and CDR2 is SNEGSKA in the germline V gene (reference sequence).

This clonotype came up many times. The rearrangement uses TRBV6-2 or TRBV6-3 and TRBJ1-5; D perhaps matches TRBD1 (5 bases). The CDR3 contains 15 residues. V gave up 0 bases and J gave up 4 bases, with 10 bases separating them. Germline CDR1 reads MNHEY; CDR2 reads SVGEGT. This CDR3 is CASSYSSGWNQPQHF. DNA of the CDR3: TGTGCCAGCAGTTACTCGTCAGGGTGGAATCAGCCCCAGCATTTT.

This clonotype was counted between two and nine times. Because it lacks the conserved phenylalanine or tryptophan at the end, this CDR3 is likely a read error. V is TRBV3-1 and J is TRBJ1-1; the D is unclear. Trimming left V 4 bases short and J 4 bases short, with 13 bases between. The CDR3 is made up of 14 amino acids. Germline CDR1 LGHDT, CDR2 YNNKEL (reference sequence). As DNA, the CDR3 is TGTGCCAGCAGCCCTCGGACTGGAGCCACTGAAGCTTTCCTT. Protein sequence: CASSPRTGATEAFL.

V gene TRBV11-2 combines with J gene TRBJ2-3, with 12 bases matching TRBD2. Unmatched junction bases numbered 4, after V lost 4 bases and J lost 8 bases. The CDR3 consists of 14 residues. The germline V gene encodes CDR1 SGHAT and CDR2 FQNNGV. The CDR3 reads CASSSILAGGTQYF. In DNA, the CDR3 is TGTGCCAGCAGCTCGATACTAGCGGGAGGTACGCAGTATTTT.

The sample holds one count of this clonotype. It may be a read error: a sequence one base away is much more abundant. V usage is TRBV5-6 and J usage is TRBJ2-5, with D possibly being TRBD1 or TRBD2 (5 bases each). Trimming stripped 4 bases from V and 1 base from J, with 17 bases between. The CDR3 runs 16 residues. Germline assignment: CDR1 SGHDT and CDR2 YYEEEE. The CDR3 is CASSGTTGGRQETQYF. The CDR3 DNA reads TGTGCCAGCAGCGGTACAACTGGGGGACGCCAAGAGACCCAGTACTTC.

This chain joins TRBV6-5 and TRBJ1-3; tentative D call: TRBD1 (6 bases). This CDR3 contains 14 residues. The germline CDR1 and CDR2 sequences are MNHEY and SVGAGI. Trimming left V 6 bases short and J 4 bases short, with 13 bases between. The CDR3 DNA reads as TGTGCCAGCAGAGAACAGGGCCGAGGAAACACCATATATTTT. Translating gives CASREQGRGNTIYF.

In regard to this clonotype: This sequence may be a read error, since a much larger clone differs from it by one base. This sequence joins TRBV7-9 and TRBJ2-7; maybe TRBD1 (5 bases). CDR3 length: 14 amino acids. Trimming took 4 bases from V and 2 from J, leaving 12 bases between them. The germline V gene has CDR1 SEHNR and CDR2 FQNEAQ (reference sequence). This chain's CDR3 is CASSSRQSAYEQYF. The CDR3 DNA reads as TGTGCCAGCAGCTCGCGACAGAGTGCCTACGAGCAGTACTTC.

This clonotype was seen repeatedly, ten times or more. The V call is TRBV29-1, the J call TRBJ2-6; a weak D match, TRBD1 (6 bases). The germline V gene encodes CDR1 SQVTM and CDR2 ANQGSEA. CDR3 size: 14 residues. V was trimmed by 6 bases and J by 2 bases, leaving 11 bases between them. The CDR3 reads CSVRQEAGANVLTF. The CDR3 DNA is TGCAGCGTACGACAGGAAGCTGGGGCCAACGTCCTGACTTTC.

Many counts were recorded for this clonotype. V and J are TRBV12-3 or TRBV12-4 and TRBJ1-2; 7 positions match TRBD1. CDR3 size: 12 residues. V was pared by 6 bases and J by 7 bases, with 5 bases of the junction left unmatched. The CDR3 spells CASSDGTVGYTF. The DNA for the CDR3 is TGTGCCAGCAGCGACGGGACAGTTGGCTACACCTTC.

The DNA of the CDR3 is TGCGCCAGCAGCTTGAAAGGGGGGGACGAGCAGTACTTC. It encodes CASSLKGGDEQYF. The rearrangement links TRBV5-1 to TRBJ2-7, with D perhaps TRBD2 (7 bases). Trimming cost V 1 base and J 5 bases, with 10 bases left between them. CDR1 SGHRS and CDR2 YFSETQ come from the germline V gene. This CDR3 comprises 13 residues.

V and J are TRBV7-9 and TRBJ2-1; TRBD1 agrees at 8 bases. The CDR3 sequence is 14 residues long. V was pared by 5 bases and J by 7 bases, with 7 bases of the junction left unmatched. In germline, CDR1 is SEHNR, CDR2 FQNEAQ (reference sequence). Here the CDR3 reads CASSPRQGRNEQFF. The CDR3 nucleotides are TGTGCCAGCAGCCCCCGACAGGGGCGGAATGAGCAGTTCTTC.

The gene calls are TRBV6-1 and TRBJ2-7; no clear D gene. The CDR3 spans 14 residues. Germline CDR1 is MNHNS and CDR2 is SASEGT. V was pared by 2 bases and J by 3 bases, with 11 bases between. CDR3 in amino acids: CASSEQPNSYEQYF. The CDR3 nucleotides are TGTGCCAGCAGTGAACAACCGAACAGCTACGAGCAGTACTTC.